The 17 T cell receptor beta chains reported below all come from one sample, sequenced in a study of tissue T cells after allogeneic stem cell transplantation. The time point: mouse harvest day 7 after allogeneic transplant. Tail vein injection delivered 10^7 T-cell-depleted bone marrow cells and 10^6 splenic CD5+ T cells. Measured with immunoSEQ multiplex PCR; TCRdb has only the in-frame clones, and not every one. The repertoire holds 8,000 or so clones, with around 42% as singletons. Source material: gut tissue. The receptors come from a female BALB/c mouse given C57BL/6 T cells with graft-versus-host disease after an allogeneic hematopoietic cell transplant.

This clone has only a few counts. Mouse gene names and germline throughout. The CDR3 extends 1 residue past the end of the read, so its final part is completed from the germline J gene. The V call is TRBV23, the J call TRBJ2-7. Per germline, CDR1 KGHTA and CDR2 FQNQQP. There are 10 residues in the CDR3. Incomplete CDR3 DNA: TGCTCCAGCAGCCTCATTGAACAGTAC. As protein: CSSSLIEQY. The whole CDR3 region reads CSSSLIEQYF.

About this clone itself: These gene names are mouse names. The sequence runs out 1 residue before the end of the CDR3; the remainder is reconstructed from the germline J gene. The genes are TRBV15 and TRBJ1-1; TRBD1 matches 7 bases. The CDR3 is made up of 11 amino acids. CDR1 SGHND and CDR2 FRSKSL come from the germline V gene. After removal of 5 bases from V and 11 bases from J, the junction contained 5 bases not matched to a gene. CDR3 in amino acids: CASSADRAVFF. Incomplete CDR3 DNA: TGTGCCAGCAGTGCTGACAGGGCGGTCTTC.

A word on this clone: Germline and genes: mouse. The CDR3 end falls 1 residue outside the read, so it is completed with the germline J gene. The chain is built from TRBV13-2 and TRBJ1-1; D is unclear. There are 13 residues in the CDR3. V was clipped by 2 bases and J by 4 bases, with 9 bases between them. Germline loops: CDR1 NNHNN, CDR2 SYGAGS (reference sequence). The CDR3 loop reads CASGEHSVTEVFF. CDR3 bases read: TGTGCCAGCGGTGAGCACAGTGTCACAGAAGTCTTC.

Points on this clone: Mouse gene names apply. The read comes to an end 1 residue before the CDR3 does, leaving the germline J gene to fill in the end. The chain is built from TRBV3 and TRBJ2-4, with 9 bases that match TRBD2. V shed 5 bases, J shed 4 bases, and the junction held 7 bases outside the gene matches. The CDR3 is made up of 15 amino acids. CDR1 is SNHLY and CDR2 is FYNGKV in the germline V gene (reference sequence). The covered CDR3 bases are TGTGCCAGCAGCCCCCTCGGGACTGGGAAAAACACCTTGTAC. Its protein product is CASSPLGTGKNTLY. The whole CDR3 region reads CASSPLGTGKNTLYF.

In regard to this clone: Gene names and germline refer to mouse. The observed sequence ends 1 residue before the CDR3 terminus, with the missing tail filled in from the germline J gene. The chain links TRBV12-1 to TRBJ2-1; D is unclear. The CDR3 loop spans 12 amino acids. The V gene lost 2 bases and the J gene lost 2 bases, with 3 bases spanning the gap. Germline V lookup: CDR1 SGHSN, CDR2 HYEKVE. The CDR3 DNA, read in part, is TGTGCCAGCTCTCGAGACTATGCTGAGCAGTTC. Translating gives CASSRDYAEQF. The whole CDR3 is CASSRDYAEQFF. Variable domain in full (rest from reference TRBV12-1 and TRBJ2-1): DSGVVQSPRHIIKEKGGRSVLTCIPISGHSNVVWYQQTLGKELKFLIQHYEKVERDKGFLPSRFSVQQFDDYHSEMNMSALELEDSAMYFCASSRDYAEQFFGPGTRLTVL.

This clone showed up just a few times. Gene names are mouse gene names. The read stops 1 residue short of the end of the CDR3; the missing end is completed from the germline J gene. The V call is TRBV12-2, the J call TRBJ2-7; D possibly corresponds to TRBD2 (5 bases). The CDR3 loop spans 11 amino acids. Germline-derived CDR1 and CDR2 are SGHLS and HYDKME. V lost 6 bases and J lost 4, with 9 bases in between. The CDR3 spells CASPSGYEQYF. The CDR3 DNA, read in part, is TGTGCCAGCCCTTCTGGGTATGAACAGTAC.

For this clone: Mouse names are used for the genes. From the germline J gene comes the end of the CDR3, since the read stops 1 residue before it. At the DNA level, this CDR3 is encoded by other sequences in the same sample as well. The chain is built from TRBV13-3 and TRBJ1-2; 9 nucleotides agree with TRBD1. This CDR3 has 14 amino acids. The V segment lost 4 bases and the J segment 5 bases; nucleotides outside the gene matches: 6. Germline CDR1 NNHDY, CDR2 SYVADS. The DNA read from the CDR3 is TGTGCCAGCAGTCGGGACAGGGAGGGGTCCGACTACACC. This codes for CASSRDREGSDYT. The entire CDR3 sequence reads CASSRDREGSDYTF.

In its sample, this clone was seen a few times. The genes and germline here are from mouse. CDR3: CTCSAAGVNTGQLYF. CDR3 bases read: TGCACCTGCAGTGCAGCGGGGGTCAACACCGGGCAGCTCTAC. The chain combines TRBV1 with TRBJ2-2, with D possibly called TRBD1 or TRBD2 (5 bases each). The read ends 1 residue before the CDR3 terminus; that terminus is restored from the germline J gene. CDR1 is NSQYPW and CDR2 is LRSPGD in the germline V gene (reference sequence). Trimming left V 1 base short and J 2 bases short, with 8 bases between. This CDR3 has 15 amino acids.

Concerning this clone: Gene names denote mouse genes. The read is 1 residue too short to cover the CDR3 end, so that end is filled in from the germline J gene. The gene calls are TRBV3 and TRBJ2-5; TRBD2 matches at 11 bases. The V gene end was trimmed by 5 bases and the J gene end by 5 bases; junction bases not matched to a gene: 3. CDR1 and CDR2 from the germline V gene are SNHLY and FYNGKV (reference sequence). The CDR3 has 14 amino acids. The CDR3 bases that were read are TGTGCCAGCAGCCCAGGACTGGGGGGAGACACCCAGTAC. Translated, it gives CASSPGLGGDTQY. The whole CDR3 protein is CASSPGLGGDTQYF.

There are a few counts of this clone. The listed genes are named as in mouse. The CDR3 loop is CASRRTGGNTEVFF. CDR3 DNA (partial): TGTGCCAGCAGGCGGACAGGGGGAAACACAGAAGTCTTC. The chain recombines TRBV26 with TRBJ1-1, with 10 bases that match TRBD1. The read finishes 1 residue shy of the CDR3 end, and the germline J gene is used to complete it. Unmatched junction bases numbered 2, after V lost 6 bases and J lost 1 base. The CDR3 has 14 residues. The germline CDR1 and CDR2 sequences are KGHPV and FQNQEV (reference sequence).

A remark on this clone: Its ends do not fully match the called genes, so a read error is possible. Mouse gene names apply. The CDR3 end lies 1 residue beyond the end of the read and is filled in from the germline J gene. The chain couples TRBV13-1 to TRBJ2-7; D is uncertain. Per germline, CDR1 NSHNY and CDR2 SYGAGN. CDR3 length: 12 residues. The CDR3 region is CASGDQVYEQYF. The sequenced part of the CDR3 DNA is TGTGCCAGCGGTGATCAGGTTTATGAACAGTAC.

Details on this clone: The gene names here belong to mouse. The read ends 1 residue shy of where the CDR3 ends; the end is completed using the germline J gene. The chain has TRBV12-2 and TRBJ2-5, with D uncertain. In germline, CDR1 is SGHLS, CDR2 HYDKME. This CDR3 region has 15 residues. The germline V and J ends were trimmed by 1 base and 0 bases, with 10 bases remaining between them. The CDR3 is CASSLRGLNQDTQYF. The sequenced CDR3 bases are TGTGCCAGCTCTCTACGGGGTCTTAACCAAGACACCCAGTAC.

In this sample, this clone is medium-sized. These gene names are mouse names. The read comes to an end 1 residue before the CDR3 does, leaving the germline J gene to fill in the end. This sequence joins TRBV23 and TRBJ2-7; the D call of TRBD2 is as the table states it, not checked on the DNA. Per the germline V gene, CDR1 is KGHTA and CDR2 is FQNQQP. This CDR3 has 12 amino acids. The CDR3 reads CSSMTGPYEQYF. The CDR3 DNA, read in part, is TGCTCCAGCATGACTGGGCCCTATGAACAGTAC.

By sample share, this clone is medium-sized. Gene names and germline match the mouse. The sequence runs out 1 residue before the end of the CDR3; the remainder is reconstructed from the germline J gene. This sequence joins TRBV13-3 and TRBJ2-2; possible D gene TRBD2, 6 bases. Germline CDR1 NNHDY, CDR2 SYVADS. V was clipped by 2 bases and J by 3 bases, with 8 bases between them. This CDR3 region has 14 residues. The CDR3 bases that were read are TGTGCCAGCAGTGAAGGGACTCACACCGGGCAGCTCTAC. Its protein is CASSEGTHTGQLY. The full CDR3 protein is CASSEGTHTGQLYF.

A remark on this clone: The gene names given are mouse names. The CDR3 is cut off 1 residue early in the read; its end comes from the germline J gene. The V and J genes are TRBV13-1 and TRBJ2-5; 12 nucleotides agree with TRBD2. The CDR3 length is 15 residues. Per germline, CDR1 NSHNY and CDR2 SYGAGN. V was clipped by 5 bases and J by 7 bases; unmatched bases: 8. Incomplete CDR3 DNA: TGTGCCAGCAGCCCGGGACTGGGGGGAGGGTACACCCAGTAC. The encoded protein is CASSPGLGGGYTQY. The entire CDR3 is CASSPGLGGGYTQYF.

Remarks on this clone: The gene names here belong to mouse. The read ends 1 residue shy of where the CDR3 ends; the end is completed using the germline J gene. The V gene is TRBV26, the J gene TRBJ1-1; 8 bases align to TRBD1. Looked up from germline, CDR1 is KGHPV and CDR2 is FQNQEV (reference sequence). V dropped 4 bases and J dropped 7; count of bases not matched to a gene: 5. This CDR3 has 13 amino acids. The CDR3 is CASSPGTGIEVFF. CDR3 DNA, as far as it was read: TGTGCCAGCAGTCCTGGGACAGGAATAGAAGTCTTC.

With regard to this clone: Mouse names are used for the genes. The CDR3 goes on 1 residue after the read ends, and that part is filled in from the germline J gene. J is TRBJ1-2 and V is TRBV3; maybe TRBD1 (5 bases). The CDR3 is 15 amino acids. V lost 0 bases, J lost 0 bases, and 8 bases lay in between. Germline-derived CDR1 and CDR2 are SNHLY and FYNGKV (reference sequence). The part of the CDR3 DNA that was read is TGTGCCAGCAGCTTAGCAGGGGATGCAAACTCCGACTACACC. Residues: CASSLAGDANSDYT. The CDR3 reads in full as CASSLAGDANSDYTF.